Included here is one TCR beta chain sequence, with context. Antigen unknown. Germline CDR1 is SGHDT and CDR2 is YYEEEE. V was pared by 0 bases and J by 5 bases, with 3 bases of the junction left unmatched. The CDR3 is made up of 14 amino acids. This entry comes from a study of regulatory dendritic cells for organ transplantation. Study observations and caveats: Regulatory dendritic cells appeared to expand memory CD8+ clones less than mature ones.

Assay: immunoSEQ multiplex PCR; the TCRdb copy retains only in-frame clones and omits some. The sample consists of some 29,000 clones, approximately 78% of them appearing once. Sample: naive CD4+ T cells from blood. Subset described: CD45RA+ naive T cells. The sequence derives from a human donor in good health. The V and J genes are TRBV5-6 and TRBJ2-5; 8 bases match TRBD1. CDR3 nucleotide sequence: TGTGCCAGCAGCTTGGACAGGGGGTTGGAGACCCAGTACTTC. Translation: CASSLDRGLETQYF.